Below, 20 T cell receptor beta chains from the same sample are listed, as sequenced in a study. Each CDR3 protein is one row after TCRdb ran MiXCR on the reads. The sample lists 4,000 to 5,000 distinct CDR3 sequences; around 9.1% were seen once. What was sequenced was CD4+ T cells from peripheral blood. These receptors were obtained from a human donor with rheumatoid arthritis.

This clonotype showed up just a few times. This chain connects TRBV6-6 to TRBJ2-7; weak D call: TRBD2 (6 bases). Germline V CDR1 and CDR2: MNHNY, SVGAGI (reference sequence). This CDR3 region has 14 residues. With 7 bases removed from V and 3 bases from J, the gap between germline ends came to 16 bases. The CDR3 here is CASTKEGRGYEQYF. The CDR3 DNA is TGTGCCAGCACTAAGGAGGGACGGGGCTACGAGCAGTACTTC.

The sample holds many counts of this clonotype. This sequence joins TRBV24-1 and TRBJ2-5; D is uncertain. The CDR3 length is 13 residues. Germline CDR1 and CDR2: KGHDR and SFDVKD. V lost 1 base and J 5 bases, leaving 7 bases between the germline ends. The DNA for the CDR3 is TGTGCCACCAGTGATTTTTCGGACGAGACCCAGTACTTC. Translating gives CATSDFSDETQYF.

By sample fraction, this clonotype is medium-sized. The V call is TRBV5-1, the J call TRBJ2-1; possibly TRBD1 or TRBD2 for D (6 bases each). Trimming pared 0 bases from V and 9 bases from J, leaving 16 bases between. This CDR3 has 15 residues. From germline, CDR1 is SGHRS and CDR2 YFSETQ. The CDR3 region is CASSLGSGRGGEQFF. The CDR3 nucleotides read TGCGCCAGCAGCTTGGGGTCCGGGAGAGGGGGTGAGCAGTTCTTC. The variable domain in full, completed from reference TRBV5-1 and TRBJ2-1, reads KAGVTQTPRYLIKTRGQQVTLSCSPISGHRSVSWYQQTPGQGLQFLFEYFSETQRNKGNFPGRFSGRQFSNSRSEMNVSTLELGDSALYLCASSLGSGRGGEQFFGPGTRLTVL.

This clonotype is medium-sized in the sample. The V call is TRBV10-2, the J call TRBJ2-3; 7 bases align to TRBD1. V lost 6 bases, J lost 0 bases, and 9 bases stayed unmatched. The CDR3 consists of 16 residues. CDR1 is WSHSY and CDR2 is SAAADI in the germline V gene. Written as DNA, the CDR3 is TGCGCCAGCAGAGGTCAGGGGGACCTTAGCACAGATACGCAGTATTTT. Its protein is CASRGQGDLSTDTQYF.

This clonotype was picked up one time. This sequence may be a read error, since a much larger clone differs from it by one base. CDR3 amino acids: CSSATEDEQFF. The CDR3 DNA follows: TGCAGTAGCGCCACCGAGGATGAGCAGTTCTTC. The gene calls are TRBV20-1 and TRBJ2-1; D not resolved. Germline CDR1 reads DFQATT; CDR2 reads SNEGSKA (reference sequence). V dropped 8 bases and J dropped 8 bases, with 13 bases sitting between them. The CDR3 runs to 11 residues.

This rearrangement joins TRBV28 to TRBJ1-3; no clear D gene. Germline assignment: CDR1 MDHEN and CDR2 SYDVKM. Deletions cut 5 bases from V and 6 bases from J, with 8 bases between. This CDR3 is built from 12 residues. CDR3 region: CASSLQQNTIYF. CDR3 in DNA: TGTGCCAGCAGTCTGCAGCAAAACACCATATATTTT.

By proportion, this clonotype is medium-sized (0.01 to 0.1%). This chain links TRBV6-1 with TRBJ1-1; a weak D match, TRBD1 (5 bases). Germline CDR1 is MNHNS and CDR2 is SASEGT. V shed 1 base and J shed 0 bases, with 6 bases lying between them. There are 14 residues in the CDR3. The CDR3 is CASSEEGLNTEAFF. CDR3 nucleotides: TGTGCCAGCAGTGAAGAGGGGTTGAACACTGAAGCTTTCTTT.

By share, this clonotype counts as medium-sized. This rearrangement joins TRBV5-1 to TRBJ2-1; 10 nucleotides match TRBD2. The CDR3 covers 18 residues. Trimming took 4 bases from V and 0 from J; bases not matched to a gene: 10. Germline CDR1 SGHRS, CDR2 YFSETQ. The chain's CDR3 is CASSKGTSVTSSYNEQFF. The CDR3 bases are TGCGCCAGCAGCAAAGGGACTAGCGTTACGAGCTCCTACAATGAGCAGTTCTTC.

This clonotype is judged medium-sized. The chain employs TRBV7-2 and TRBJ1-1; 7 bases are shared with TRBD1. The CDR3 has 14 amino acids. V lost 4 bases and J lost 11; bases outside the gene matches: 13. CDR1 is SGHTA, CDR2 FQGNSA, per germline. The CDR3 reads CASSSGQARYTAFF. In DNA, the CDR3 is TGTGCCAGCAGCTCCGGACAGGCCCGATATACGGCTTTCTTT.

This clonotype has just a few counts. J is TRBJ2-1 and V is TRBV28, with 11 bases lining up with TRBD2. The CDR3 spans 15 residues. Germline trimming cut 7 bases from V and 10 bases from J; bases unmatched to any gene: 12. The germline CDR1 and CDR2 sequences are MDHEN and SYDVKM. CDR3 nucleotide sequence: TGTGCCAGCAATCTAGCGGGAGGCCCGTTTAGAGAGCAGTTCTTC. Amino acids: CASNLAGGPFREQFF.

Regarding this clonotype: A read error may be the cause here, since a much bigger clone is one base away. The rearrangement joins TRBV2 to TRBJ1-6; TRBD1 might be the D (5 bases). CDR1 and CDR2 (germline): SNHLY, FYNNEI. Trimming pared 7 bases from V and 12 bases from J, leaving 22 bases between. The CDR3 sequence is 15 residues long. The CDR3 loop is CASISTRGFELPLHF. For the CDR3, the DNA is TGTGCCAGCATCTCAACCCGGGGGTTCGAGTTACCCCTCCACTTT.

This clonotype is labeled as medium-sized. The chain recombines TRBV28 with TRBJ2-7; a possible D gene is TRBD2 (5 bases). Per germline, CDR1 MDHEN and CDR2 SYDVKM. CDR3 length: 14 amino acids. V lost 2 bases, J lost 2 bases, and 10 bases lay in between. CDR3 in DNA: TGTGCCAGCAGTTTACTCGGAGGCGCCTACGAGCAGTACTTC. Residues: CASSLLGGAYEQYF.

In this sample, this clonotype is medium-sized (0.01 to 0.1%). J is TRBJ1-1 and V is TRBV6-1; possible D gene TRBD1, 5 bases. Germline V gives CDR1 MNHNS, CDR2 SASEGT. This CDR3 region has 13 residues. Trimming took 4 bases from V and 3 from J, leaving 9 bases between them. In DNA form, the CDR3 reads TGTGCCAGCAGTGTCCAGGGAGACACTGAAGCTTTCTTT. It translates to CASSVQGDTEAFF.

J is TRBJ1-6 and V is TRBV19, with D perhaps TRBD1 (5 bases). Trimming removed 6 bases from V and 8 bases from J, with 14 bases in between. CDR1 is LNHDA, CDR2 SQIVND, per germline (reference sequence). CDR3 length equals 14 residues. The CDR3 sequence is CASRQVYDDSPLHF. CDR3 nucleotide sequence: TGTGCCAGTAGACAGGTCTATGATGATTCACCCCTCCACTTT. Using reference TRBV19 and TRBJ1-6 for the parts outside the CDR3, the full variable domain is DGGITQSPKYLFRKEGQNVTLSCEQNLNHDAMYWYRQDPGQGLRLIYYSQIVNDFQKGDIAEGYSVSREKKESFPLTVTSAQKNPTAFYLCASRQVYDDSPLHFGNGTRLTVT.

This clonotype was recorded at least ten times. The genes are TRBV19 and TRBJ1-2; TRBD1 agrees at 7 bases. The CDR3 consists of 16 residues. J lost 0 bases, V lost 5 bases, and 9 bases had no gene match. Germline V gene lookup returns CDR1 LNHDA and CDR2 SQIVND (reference sequence). CDR3 in DNA: TGTGCCAGTAGTTTCCAGCGACAGGGAACTAACTATGGCTACACCTTC. The encoded protein is CASSFQRQGTNYGYTF.

By share, this clonotype ranks as medium-sized (0.01 to 0.1%). V usage is TRBV29-1 and J usage is TRBJ2-3; 8 bases are shared with TRBD2. The junction had 5 bases not matched to a gene; V was cut back by 4 bases and J by 5 bases. The CDR3 length is 13 residues. Germline CDR1 reads SQVTM; CDR2 reads ANQGSEA. This chain's CDR3 is CSVAGGPLDTQYF. Here the CDR3 DNA reads TGCAGCGTTGCGGGAGGGCCCTTAGATACGCAGTATTTT.

This clonotype appeared many times. The genes are TRBV2 and TRBJ1-2; 8 nucleotides align to TRBD1. The germline V gene encodes CDR1 SNHLY and CDR2 FYNNEI. After removal of 4 bases from V and 2 bases from J, the junction contained 12 bases not matched to a gene. The CDR3 contains 17 residues. The CDR3 DNA reads TGTGCCAGCAGTGTCCTCCCCCCCAGACAGGGGAACTATGGCTACACCTTC. This encodes CASSVLPPRQGNYGYTF.

By share, this clonotype counts as medium-sized (0.01 to 0.1%). The V and J genes are TRBV6-1 and TRBJ2-3, with D perhaps matching TRBD1 (5 bases). There are 13 residues in the CDR3. Germline V lookup: CDR1 MNHNS, CDR2 SASEGT. Deletions cut 2 bases from V and 4 bases from J, with 7 bases between. CDR3 residues: CASSEQGADTQYF. In DNA, the CDR3 is TGTGCCAGCAGTGAACAGGGTGCAGATACGCAGTATTTT.

The chain uses TRBV14 and TRBJ1-4, with D perhaps matching TRBD1 (5 bases). Trimming took off 4 bases at V and 7 bases at J, with 13 bases between the two ends. The V gene's germline CDR1 is SGHDN and CDR2 FVKESK. CDR3 length: 14 amino acids. The CDR3, as DNA: TGTGCCAGCAGCCGCCGGGGGGTTGGTGAAAAACTGTTTTTT. Translation: CASSRRGVGEKLFF.

By proportion, this clonotype is large (0.1 to 1%). The J gene is TRBJ2-2, the V gene TRBV11-1; no definite D call. The V gene's germline CDR1 is SGHAT and CDR2 FQDESV (reference sequence). The CDR3 spans 13 residues. Trimming shortened V by 5 bases and J by 6 bases, and 10 bases separated the two germline ends. The CDR3 DNA reads as TGTGCCAGCAGCCCTGACCGGGCCGGGGAGCTGTTTTTT. It yields the protein CASSPDRAGELFF.